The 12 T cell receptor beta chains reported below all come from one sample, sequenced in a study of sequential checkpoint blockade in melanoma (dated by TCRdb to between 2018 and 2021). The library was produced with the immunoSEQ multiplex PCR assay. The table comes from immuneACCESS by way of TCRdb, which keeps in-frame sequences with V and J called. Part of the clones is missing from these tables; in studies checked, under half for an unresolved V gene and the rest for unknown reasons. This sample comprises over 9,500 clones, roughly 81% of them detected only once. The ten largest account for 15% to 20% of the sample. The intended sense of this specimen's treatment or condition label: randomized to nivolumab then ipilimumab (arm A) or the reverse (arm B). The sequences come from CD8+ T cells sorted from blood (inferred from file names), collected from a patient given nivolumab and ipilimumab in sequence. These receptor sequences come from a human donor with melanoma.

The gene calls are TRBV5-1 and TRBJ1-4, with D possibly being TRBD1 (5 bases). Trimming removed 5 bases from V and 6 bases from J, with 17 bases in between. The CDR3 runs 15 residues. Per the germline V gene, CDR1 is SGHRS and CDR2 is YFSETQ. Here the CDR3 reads CASRRPLKGYEKLFF. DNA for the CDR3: TGCGCCAGCAGGCGCCCACTCAAGGGGTATGAAAAACTGTTTTTT.

The CDR3 spells CASRISGGGYEQYF. CDR3 bases: TGTGCCAGCAGAATTAGCGGGGGCGGCTACGAGCAGTACTTC. V usage is TRBV6-5 and J usage is TRBJ2-5, with 9 bases fitting TRBD2. TRBJ2-7 matches the DNA end more closely, so the J call is doubtful. This CDR3 region has 14 residues. CDR1 and CDR2 (germline): MNHEY, SVGAGI.

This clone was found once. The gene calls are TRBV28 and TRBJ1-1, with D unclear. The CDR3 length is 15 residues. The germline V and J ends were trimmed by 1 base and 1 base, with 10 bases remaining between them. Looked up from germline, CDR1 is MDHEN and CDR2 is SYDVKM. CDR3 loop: CASSLSGRGNTEAFF. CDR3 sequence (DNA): TGTGCCAGCAGTTTATCCGGACGGGGGAACACTGAAGCTTTCTTT.

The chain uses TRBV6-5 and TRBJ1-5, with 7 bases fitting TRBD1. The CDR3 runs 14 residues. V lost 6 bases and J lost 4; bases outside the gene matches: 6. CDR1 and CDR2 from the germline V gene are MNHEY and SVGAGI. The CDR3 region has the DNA TGTGCCAGCAGCTCTTACAGGGGAAATCAGCCCCAGCATTTT. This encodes CASSSYRGNQPQHF.

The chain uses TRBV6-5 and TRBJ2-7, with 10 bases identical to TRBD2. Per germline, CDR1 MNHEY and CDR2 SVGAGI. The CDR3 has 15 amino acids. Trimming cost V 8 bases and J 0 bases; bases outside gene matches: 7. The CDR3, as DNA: TGTGCCAGCTTCTCCGGGACTAGCGTCTCCTACGAGCAGTACTTC. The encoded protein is CASFSGTSVSYEQYF.

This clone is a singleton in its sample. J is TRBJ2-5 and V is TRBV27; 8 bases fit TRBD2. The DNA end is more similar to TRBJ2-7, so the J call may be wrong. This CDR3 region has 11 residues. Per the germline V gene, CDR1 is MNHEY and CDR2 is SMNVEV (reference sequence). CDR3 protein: CASSLAGEQYF. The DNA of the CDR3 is TGTGCCAGCAGTCTAGCGGGCGAGCAGTACTTC.

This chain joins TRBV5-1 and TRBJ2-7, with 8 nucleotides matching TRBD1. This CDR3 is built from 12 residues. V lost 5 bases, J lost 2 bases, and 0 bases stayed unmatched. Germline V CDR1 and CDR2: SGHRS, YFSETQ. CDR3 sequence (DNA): TGCGCCAGCAGACAGGGGGCCTACGAGCAGTACTTC. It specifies CASRQGAYEQYF. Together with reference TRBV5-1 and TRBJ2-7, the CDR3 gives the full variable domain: KAGVTQTPRYLIKTRGQQVTLSCSPISGHRSVSWYQQTPGQGLQFLFEYFSETQRNKGNFPGRFSGRQFSNSRSEMNVSTLELGDSALYLCASRQGAYEQYFGPGTRLTVT.

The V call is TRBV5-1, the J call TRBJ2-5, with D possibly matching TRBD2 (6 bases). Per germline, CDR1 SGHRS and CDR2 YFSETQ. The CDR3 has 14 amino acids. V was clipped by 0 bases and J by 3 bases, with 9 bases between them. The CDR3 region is CASSLGRGEETQYF. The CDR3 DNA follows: TGCGCCAGCAGCTTGGGCCGCGGGGAAGAGACCCAGTACTTC.

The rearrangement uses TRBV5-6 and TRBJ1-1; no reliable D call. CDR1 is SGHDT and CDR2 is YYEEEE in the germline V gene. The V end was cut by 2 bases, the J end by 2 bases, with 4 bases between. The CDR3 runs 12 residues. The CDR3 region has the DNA TGTGCCAGCAGCTTTTATAACACTGAAGCTTTCTTT. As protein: CASSFYNTEAFF.

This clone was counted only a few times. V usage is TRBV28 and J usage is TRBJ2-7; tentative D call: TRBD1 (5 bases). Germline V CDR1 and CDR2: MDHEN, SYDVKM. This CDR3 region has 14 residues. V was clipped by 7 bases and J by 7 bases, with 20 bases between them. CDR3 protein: CASNSGWGAGEQYF. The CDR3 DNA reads TGTGCCAGCAATTCCGGGTGGGGCGCTGGGGAGCAGTACTTC.

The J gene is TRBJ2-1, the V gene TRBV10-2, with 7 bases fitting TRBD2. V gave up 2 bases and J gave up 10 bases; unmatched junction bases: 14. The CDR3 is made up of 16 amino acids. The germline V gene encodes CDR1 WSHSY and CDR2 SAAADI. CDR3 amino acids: CASSEKSSGAGFEQFF. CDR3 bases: TGCGCCAGCAGTGAGAAGTCTAGCGGTGCTGGGTTCGAGCAGTTCTTC.

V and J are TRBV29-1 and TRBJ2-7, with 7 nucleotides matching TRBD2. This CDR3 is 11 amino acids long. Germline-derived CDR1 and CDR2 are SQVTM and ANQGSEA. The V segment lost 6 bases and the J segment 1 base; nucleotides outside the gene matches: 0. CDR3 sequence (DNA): TGCAGCGTCGGGGGGTCCTACGAGCAGTACTTC. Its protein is CSVGGSYEQYF.